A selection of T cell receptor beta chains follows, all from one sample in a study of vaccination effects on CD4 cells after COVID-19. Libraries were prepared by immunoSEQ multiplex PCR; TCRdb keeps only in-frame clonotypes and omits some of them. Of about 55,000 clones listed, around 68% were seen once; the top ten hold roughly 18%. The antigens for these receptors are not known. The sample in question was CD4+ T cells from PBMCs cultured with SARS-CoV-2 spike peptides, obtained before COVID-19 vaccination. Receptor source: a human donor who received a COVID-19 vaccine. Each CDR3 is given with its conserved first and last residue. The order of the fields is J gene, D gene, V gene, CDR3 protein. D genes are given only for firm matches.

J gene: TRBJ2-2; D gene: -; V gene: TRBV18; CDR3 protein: CASSPAGTGELFF
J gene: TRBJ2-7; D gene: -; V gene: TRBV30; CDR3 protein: CAWSPGGASYEQYF
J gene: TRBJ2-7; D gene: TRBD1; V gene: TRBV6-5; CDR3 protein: CASTGDRGYEQYF
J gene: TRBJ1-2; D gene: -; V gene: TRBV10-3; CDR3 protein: CAISEYGGQKGYTF
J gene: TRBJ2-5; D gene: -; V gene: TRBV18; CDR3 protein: CASSPQREETQYF
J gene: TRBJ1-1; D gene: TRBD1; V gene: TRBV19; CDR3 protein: CASRKQGAMNTEAFF
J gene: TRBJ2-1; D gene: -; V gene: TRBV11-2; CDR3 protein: CASSAGPDYNEQFF
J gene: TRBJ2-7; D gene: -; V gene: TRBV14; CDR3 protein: CASSPWGRVYEQYF
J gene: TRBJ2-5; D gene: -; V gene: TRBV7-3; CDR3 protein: CASSLVGEETQYF
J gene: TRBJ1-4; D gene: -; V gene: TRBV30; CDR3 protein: CAWSPLRGGTGEKLFF
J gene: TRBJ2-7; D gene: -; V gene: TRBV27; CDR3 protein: CASRQTTPLGEQYF
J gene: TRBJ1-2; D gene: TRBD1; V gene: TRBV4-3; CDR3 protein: CASSQDLGTGGGYTF
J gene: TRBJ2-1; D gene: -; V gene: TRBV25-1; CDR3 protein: CASSDNQLAGNNEQFF
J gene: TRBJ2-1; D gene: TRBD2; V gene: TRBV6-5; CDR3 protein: CASNNGGAHEQFF
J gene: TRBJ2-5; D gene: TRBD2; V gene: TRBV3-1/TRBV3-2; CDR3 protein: CASSRQRDRETQYF
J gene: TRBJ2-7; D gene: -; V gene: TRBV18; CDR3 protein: CASSPPSTYEQYF
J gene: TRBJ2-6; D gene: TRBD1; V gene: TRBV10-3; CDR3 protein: CATGTAGANVLTF
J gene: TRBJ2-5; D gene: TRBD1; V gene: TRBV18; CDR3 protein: CASSPQVWGQGEETQYF
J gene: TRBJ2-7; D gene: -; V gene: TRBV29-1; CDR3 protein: CSVPGPTYEQYF
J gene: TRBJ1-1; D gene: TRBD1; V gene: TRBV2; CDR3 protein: CASADPGQGKSTEAFF
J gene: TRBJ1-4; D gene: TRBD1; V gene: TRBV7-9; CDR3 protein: CASRPPGQGKKLFF
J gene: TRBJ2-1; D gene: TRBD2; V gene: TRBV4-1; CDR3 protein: CASRQQGLDPYNEQFF
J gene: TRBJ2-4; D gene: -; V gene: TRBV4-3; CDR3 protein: CASSQEGRGKNIQYF
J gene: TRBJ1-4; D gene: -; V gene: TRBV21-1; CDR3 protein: CASNSGDPNEKLFF